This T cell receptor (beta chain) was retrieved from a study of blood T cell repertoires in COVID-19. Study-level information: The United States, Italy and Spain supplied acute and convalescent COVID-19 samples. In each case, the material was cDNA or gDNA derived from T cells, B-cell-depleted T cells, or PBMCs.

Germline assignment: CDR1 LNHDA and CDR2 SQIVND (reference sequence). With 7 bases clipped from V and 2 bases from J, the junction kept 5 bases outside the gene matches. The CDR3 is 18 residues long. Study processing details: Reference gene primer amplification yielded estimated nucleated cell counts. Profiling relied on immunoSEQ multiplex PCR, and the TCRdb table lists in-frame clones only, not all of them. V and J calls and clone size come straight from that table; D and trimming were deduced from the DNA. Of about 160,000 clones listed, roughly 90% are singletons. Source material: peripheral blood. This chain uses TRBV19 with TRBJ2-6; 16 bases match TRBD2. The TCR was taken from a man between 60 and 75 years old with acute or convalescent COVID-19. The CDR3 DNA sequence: TGTGCCAGTAATCCCGGGACTAGCGGGGGGGCTGGGGCCAACGTCCTGACTTTC. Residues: CASNPGTSGGAGANVLTF. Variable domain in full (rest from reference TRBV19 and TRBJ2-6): DGGITQSPKYLFRKEGQNVTLSCEQNLNHDAMYWYRQDPGQGLRLIYYSQIVNDFQKGDIAEGYSVSREKKESFPLTVTSAQKNPTAFYLCASNPGTSGGAGANVLTFGAGSRLTVL.